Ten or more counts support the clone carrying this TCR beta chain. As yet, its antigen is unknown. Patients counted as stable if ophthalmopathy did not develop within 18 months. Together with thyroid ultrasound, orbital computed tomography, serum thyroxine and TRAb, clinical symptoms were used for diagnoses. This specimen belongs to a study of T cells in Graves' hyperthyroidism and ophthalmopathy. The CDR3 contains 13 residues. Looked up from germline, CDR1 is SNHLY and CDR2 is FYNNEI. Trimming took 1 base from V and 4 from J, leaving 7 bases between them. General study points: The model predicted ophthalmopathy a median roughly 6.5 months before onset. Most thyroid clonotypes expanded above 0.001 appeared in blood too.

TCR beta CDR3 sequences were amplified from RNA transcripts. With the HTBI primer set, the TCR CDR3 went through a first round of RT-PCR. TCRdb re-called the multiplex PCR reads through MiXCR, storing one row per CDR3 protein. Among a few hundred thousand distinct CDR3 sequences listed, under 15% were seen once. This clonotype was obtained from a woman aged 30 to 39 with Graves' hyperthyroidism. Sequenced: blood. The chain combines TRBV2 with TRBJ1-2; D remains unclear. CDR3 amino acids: CASSEDSLYGYTF. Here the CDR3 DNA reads TGTGCCAGCAGTGAAGACAGCCTCTATGGCTACACCTTC.